This passage covers 19 T cell receptor beta chains from one sample sequenced in a study of shared clonotypes between healthy human individuals. Using immunoSEQ multiplex PCR, the repertoire was profiled, and TCRdb retains in-frame clones only, with some absent. The profile shows 2 million to 2.5 million clones, approximately 95% of them singletons. Sequencing used naive CD4+ T cells from PBMCs. Described subset: CD45RA+ positively selected. The receptor source for this set is a man aged 18 to 29 in good health. Some clones in this sample may be carry-over from other donors' samples.

The chain combines TRBV13 with TRBJ1-1; the D gene is possibly TRBD1 (5 bases). The germline V gene encodes CDR1 PRHDT and CDR2 FYEKMQ (reference sequence). Trimming left V 5 bases short and J 4 bases short, with 20 bases between. The CDR3 runs to 16 residues. CDR3 coding DNA: TGTGCCAGCAGCCCCCCTTTGTGGGGGTGGGGCACTGAAGCTTTCTTT. Translation: CASSPPLWGWGTEAFF.

This sequence joins TRBV27 and TRBJ1-1; TRBD1 might be the D (5 bases). Germline V gene data show CDR1 as MNHEY and CDR2 as SMNVEV (reference sequence). CDR3 length equals 15 residues. The V end lost 2 bases, the J end lost 1 base, and 11 bases lay between the germline ends. The chain's CDR3 is CASSLRGAGNTEAFF. DNA of the CDR3: TGTGCCAGCAGTTTACGAGGGGCGGGGAACACTGAAGCTTTCTTT.

To note about this clone: Other DNA sequences of this sample code for an identical CDR3. This sequence joins TRBV7-2 and TRBJ2-7; TRBD2 agrees at 13 bases. Germline loops: CDR1 SGHTA, CDR2 FQGNSA. V was clipped by 0 bases and J by 4 bases; unmatched bases: 3. The CDR3 has 16 residues. The CDR3: CASSLARTSGSYEQYF. The CDR3 DNA reads TGTGCCAGCAGCTTAGCTAGGACTAGCGGGAGTTACGAGCAGTACTTC.

About this clone: The same CDR3 is also encoded by other DNA sequences in this sample. The chain joins TRBV5-1 to TRBJ2-7; 11 bases match TRBD2. The CDR3 contains 16 residues. Per the germline V gene, CDR1 is SGHRS and CDR2 is YFSETQ. The V and J ends lost 0 bases and 2 bases, in that order; junction bases with no gene match: 4. The CDR3 coding sequence is TGCGCCAGCAGCTTGGGGCTAGCGGGAGGCACCTACGAGCAGTACTTC. The encoded protein is CASSLGLAGGTYEQYF.

This clone is a singleton in its sample. Other DNA sequences in this sample translate to the same CDR3. This sequence joins TRBV29-1 and TRBJ2-3; no firm D call. Deletions cut 6 bases from V and 2 bases from J, with 12 bases between. The CDR3 is made up of 13 amino acids. Germline CDR1 and CDR2: SQVTM and ANQGSEA. Written as DNA, the CDR3 is TGCAGCGTAGCTGGGGTCTTCACAGATACGCAGTATTTT. It yields the protein CSVAGVFTDTQYF.

The rearrangement uses TRBV15 and TRBJ2-3; TRBD2 agrees at 13 bases. V lost 1 base, J lost 4 bases, and 5 bases stayed unmatched. Germline CDR1 LNHNV, CDR2 YYDKDF (reference sequence). The CDR3 spans 17 residues. The CDR3 here is CATSRAGTSGIPDTQYF. CDR3 nucleotide sequence: TGTGCCACCAGCAGAGCCGGGACTAGCGGGATCCCAGATACGCAGTATTTT.

This clone has just one count. This rearrangement joins TRBV6-5 to TRBJ1-2; 8 nucleotides agree with TRBD1. J gave up 1 base and V 4 bases, and 8 bases lay outside the gene matches. The CDR3 length is 16 residues. Germline V gene sequence: CDR1 MNHEY, CDR2 SVGAGI. The CDR3 protein is CASSSQPTGVNYGYTF. The DNA of the CDR3 is TGTGCCAGCAGTTCCCAACCGACAGGGGTTAACTATGGCTACACCTTC.

The rearrangement joins TRBV28 to TRBJ2-3; D not resolved. Germline values: CDR1 MDHEN, CDR2 SYDVKM. V lost 6 bases and J lost 6, with 13 bases in between. The CDR3 consists of 13 residues. CDR3 DNA sequence: TGTGCCAGCAGCTTTAGAACCGGTGATACGCAGTATTTT. Translation gives CASSFRTGDTQYF.

This clone was counted only a few times. The J gene is TRBJ1-1, the V gene TRBV29-1, with 8 bases fitting TRBD1. The CDR3 covers 15 residues. J was trimmed by 1 base and V by 6 bases; bases with no gene match: 10. The germline V gene encodes CDR1 SQVTM and CDR2 ANQGSEA. Here the CDR3 DNA reads TGCAGCGTCCAAGCCCCGACAGGGGCGAACACTGAAGCTTTCTTT. Protein sequence: CSVQAPTGANTEAFF. The full variable domain, rest sourced from reference TRBV29-1 and TRBJ1-1, is SAVISQKPSRDICQRGTSLTIQCQVDSQVTMMFWYRQQPGQSLTLIATANQGSEATYESGFVIDKFPISRPNLTFSTLTVSNMSPEDSSIYLCSVQAPTGANTEAFFGQGTRLTVV.

CDR3 residues: CASRNTGVPDTQYF. The CDR3 bases are TGTGCCAGCAGGAACACAGGGGTGCCGGATACGCAGTATTTT. The J gene is TRBJ2-3, the V gene TRBV11-2; 7 bases are a match to TRBD1. CDR3 length: 14 amino acids. Trimming at V came to 6 bases and at J to 6 bases, leaving 9 bases not matched to a gene. The germline gives CDR1 SGHAT, CDR2 FQNNGV.

The rearrangement uses TRBV4-2 and TRBJ2-7; TRBD1 might be the D (6 bases). Deletions cut 0 bases from V and 6 bases from J, with 15 bases between. The germline V gene has CDR1 LGHNA and CDR2 YNFKEQ. The length of the CDR3 is 15 residues. The CDR3 is CASSQELGALGEQYF. CDR3 in DNA: TGTGCCAGCAGCCAAGAGCTGGGGGCTCTGGGCGAGCAGTACTTC.

The rearrangement joins TRBV5-5 to TRBJ1-4; D not resolved. This CDR3 is 16 amino acids long. The V end lost 0 bases, the J end lost 7 bases, and 16 bases lay between the germline ends. Germline V lookup: CDR1 SGHKS, CDR2 YYEKEE (reference sequence). The CDR3 loop reads CASSLGDRASGEKLFF. DNA of the CDR3: TGTGCCAGCAGCTTGGGTGACCGGGCCAGCGGTGAAAAACTGTTTTTT.

In this sample, this clone turned up once. The chain links TRBV7-2 to TRBJ2-1; D tentatively reads TRBD1 or TRBD2 (5 bases each). V gave up 2 bases and J gave up 12 bases, with 17 bases separating them. CDR1 is SGHTA and CDR2 is FQGNSA in the germline V gene. CDR3 size: 14 residues. CDR3 sequence (DNA): TGTGCCAGCAGCTTAAGGCAGGGAGTTTTGGGGCAGTTCTTC. It codes for CASSLRQGVLGQFF.

The rearrangement uses TRBV7-3 and TRBJ2-7; D is undetermined. Trimming removed 0 bases at V and 5 bases at J, with 14 bases between. This CDR3 is built from 15 residues. Germline CDR1 SGHTA, CDR2 FQGTGA. This CDR3 is CASSLTAASLDEQYF. The CDR3 DNA follows: TGTGCCAGCAGCTTAACGGCGGCCTCTCTGGACGAGCAGTACTTC.

V gene TRBV30 combines with J gene TRBJ1-2; TRBD1 is a possible D gene (5 bases). V was pared by 1 base and J by 8 bases, with 14 bases between. The CDR3 consists of 13 residues. Germline V gives CDR1 GTSNPN, CDR2 SVGIG (reference sequence). CDR3 loop: CAWSAGTANGYTF. Written as DNA, the CDR3 is TGTGCCTGGAGTGCGGGGACGGCTAACGGCTACACCTTC.

The genes are TRBV5-1 and TRBJ2-7, with 10 bases that match TRBD2. The CDR3 has 15 amino acids. Germline CDR1 is SGHRS and CDR2 is YFSETQ. J gave up 5 bases and V 4 bases, and 9 bases lay outside the gene matches. The CDR3 loop reads CASSRTGTSADEQYF. CDR3 nucleotide sequence: TGCGCCAGCAGCCGCACCGGGACTAGCGCAGACGAGCAGTACTTC.

This clone was counted once. The chain employs TRBV6-1 and TRBJ2-3, with TRBD2 identical over 7 bases. Germline assignment: CDR1 MNHNS and CDR2 SASEGT. There are 17 residues in the CDR3. The trim removed 0 bases at V and 4 bases at J, leaving 10 bases unmatched. The CDR3 DNA is TGTGCCAGCAGTGAAGCAGCGCGGGAGTATTGGGCAGATACGCAGTATTTT. The encoded protein is CASSEAAREYWADTQYF.

The chain has TRBV5-4 and TRBJ2-5; tentatively, D is TRBD1 (6 bases). The CDR3 has 15 residues. CDR1 and CDR2 from the germline V gene are SGHNT and YYREEE (reference sequence). Trimming removed 4 bases from V and 0 bases from J, with 13 bases in between. The CDR3 here is CASSRDTQYQETQYF. In DNA, the CDR3 is TGTGCCAGCAGCCGGGACACACAGTACCAAGAGACCCAGTACTTC.

V usage is TRBV5-1 and J usage is TRBJ2-1; TRBD2 might be the D (7 bases). V lost 4 bases to trimming and J lost 2 bases, with 16 bases between them. CDR1 is SGHRS, CDR2 YFSETQ, per germline. This CDR3 region has 16 residues. CDR3 amino acids: CASSPRGGDTYNEQFF. DNA of the CDR3: TGCGCCAGCAGCCCCCGCGGGGGCGACACCTACAATGAGCAGTTCTTC.